The 19 T cell receptor beta chains below all came from one sample that was sequenced in a study of monozygotic twins with inflammatory bowel disease. TCRdb derives one entry per CDR3 protein from the 5' RACE reads, leaving out DNA. The sample data list under 350,000 distinct CDR3 sequences. The sequenced material came from blood. The receptors derive from a human donor with ulcerative colitis or Crohn's disease, or a healthy co-twin of an affected twin (not recorded which).

The J gene is TRBJ2-7, the V gene TRBV6-1; the D call of TRBD1 rests on TCRdb alone, since no DNA is present to check it. The germline gives CDR1 MNHNS, CDR2 SASEGT. CDR3 length equals 12 residues. The CDR3 here is CATGTVTYEQYF.

V is TRBV28 and J is TRBJ2-7; TCRdb reports TRBD2, a call that lacks DNA to check it against. Germline V CDR1 and CDR2: MDHEN, SYDVKM. The CDR3 spans 14 residues. The CDR3: CASRLAGSSYEQYF.

The chain recombines TRBV9 with TRBJ2-7; TCRdb selects TRBD1, and the lack of DNA leaves this call unchecked. The CDR3 is made up of 16 amino acids. Looked up from germline, CDR1 is SGDLS and CDR2 is YYNGEE. The CDR3 spells CASSVMRRTGGYEQYF.

The genes are TRBV7-7 and TRBJ2-2; the TRBD2 assignment by TCRdb is unverifiable without DNA. Looked up from germline, CDR1 is SSHAT and CDR2 is FNYEAQ (reference sequence). The CDR3 extends over 15 amino acids. CDR3 sequence reads: CASSSGTSEVGELFF.

The rearrangement uses TRBV20-1 and TRBJ2-4; TCRdb names TRBD1, which stays unverified in the absence of DNA. Germline V lookup: CDR1 DFQATT, CDR2 SNEGSKA (reference sequence). This CDR3 spans 14 amino acids. The CDR3 here is CSALLRGTKNIQYF.

The chain joins TRBV6-1 to TRBJ2-7; the D call of TRBD2 rests on TCRdb alone, since no DNA is present to check it. Germline lookup yields CDR1 MNHNS and CDR2 SASEGT. The CDR3 length is 15 residues. Here the CDR3 reads CATLRGKAGGWEQYF.

The V call is TRBV5-1, the J call TRBJ2-2; TCRdb indicates TRBD1, and absent DNA this call remains unverified. The CDR3 consists of 13 residues. Germline V gene lookup returns CDR1 SGHRS and CDR2 YFSETQ. The CDR3 reads CASSHRGPGELFF.

The J gene is TRBJ2-1, the V gene TRBV4-3. The CDR3 is 13 amino acids. Germline V gene lookup returns CDR1 LGHNA and CDR2 YSLEER. The CDR3 here is CASSQSVGNEQFF.

The chain combines TRBV28 with TRBJ2-6. This CDR3 spans 15 amino acids. CDR1 MDHEN and CDR2 SYDVKM come from the germline V gene. This CDR3 is CASSLNLLGANVLTF.

V usage is TRBV25-1 and J usage is TRBJ2-7; TCRdb names TRBD1, which stays unverified in the absence of DNA. The CDR3 loop spans 17 amino acids. The germline V gene encodes CDR1 MGHDK and CDR2 SYGVNS. CDR3 protein: CASSATAGTGDSYEQYF.

The chain combines TRBV29-1 with TRBJ2-3; TCRdb proposes TRBD2, but this gene call is untestable without DNA. Germline loops: CDR1 SQVTM, CDR2 ANQGSEA. CDR3 length: 14 amino acids. The CDR3 loop reads CSVVTSGGTDTQYF.

This CDR3 reads CASSLDGQALYEQYF. The chain carries TRBV5-1 and TRBJ2-7; TCRdb proposes TRBD1, but this gene call is untestable without DNA. Germline CDR1 SGHRS, CDR2 YFSETQ. The CDR3 totals 15 residues.

The rearrangement uses TRBV24-1 and TRBJ2-5. The CDR3 has 14 amino acids. Germline-derived CDR1 and CDR2 are KGHDR and SFDVKD. The CDR3 loop is CATSDFGGQETQYF.

The CDR3 sequence is CASSPGGTGGIYGYTF. The chain is built from TRBV5-1 and TRBJ1-2; checking the TCRdb D call of TRBD1 is not possible without DNA. This CDR3 spans 16 amino acids. In germline, CDR1 is SGHRS, CDR2 YFSETQ.

This chain connects TRBV7-9 to TRBJ1-1; checking the TCRdb D call of TRBD1 is not possible without DNA. Germline V lookup: CDR1 SEHNR, CDR2 FQNEAQ (reference sequence). This CDR3 comprises 15 residues. This CDR3 reads CASSSPTGQGSPGFF.

The rearrangement uses TRBV5-1 and TRBJ2-3; TCRdb lists TRBD2, though no DNA is available to test this call. CDR1 is SGHRS and CDR2 is YFSETQ in the germline V gene. CDR3 length: 15 residues. The CDR3 protein is CASSLGQRATDTQYF.

The chain carries TRBV29-1 and TRBJ2-7; the TCRdb call, TRBD1, lacks DNA for checking. This CDR3 is 16 amino acids long. Germline lookup yields CDR1 SQVTM and CDR2 ANQGSEA. The CDR3 region is CSVRQGTAGRTSEQYF.

V gene TRBV4-3 combines with J gene TRBJ2-7; the TRBD2 assignment by TCRdb is unverifiable without DNA. This CDR3 comprises 13 residues. CDR1 is LGHNA, CDR2 YSLEER, per germline. The CDR3 protein is CASSQDGSAEQYF.

V usage is TRBV7-9 and J usage is TRBJ1-5; TCRdb picks TRBD1, but there is no DNA to check that call. The germline V gene encodes CDR1 SEHNR and CDR2 FQNEAQ (reference sequence). The CDR3 totals 17 residues. The CDR3 here is CASSHGGGGPSNQPQHF.